The 28 T cell receptor beta chains in this list originate from one sample, sequenced in a study of CD8 T cells in ankylosing spondylitis. TCRdb reanalysed the 5' RACE reads using MiXCR and keeps one entry per CDR3 protein. Of about 300,000 distinct CDR3 sequences in the sample, 11% were seen once. Sequencing input: blood, either unsorted or a sorted T cell fraction (not recorded which). These receptors were taken from a female donor with ankylosing spondylitis or in good health (not recorded which).

This clonotype was seen a few times. V is TRBV12-3 or TRBV12-4 and J is TRBJ2-2; D gene ambiguous. This CDR3 is built from 13 residues. With 4 bases removed from V and 7 bases from J, the gap between germline ends came to 10 bases. The CDR3, as DNA: TGTGCCAGCAGTTCGGTAGCCCACGGGGAGCTGTTTTTT. Residues: CASSSVAHGELFF.

This clonotype was observed many times. The chain links TRBV25-1 to TRBJ1-5; 7 bases fit TRBD1. Germline values: CDR1 MGHDK, CDR2 SYGVNS. V gave up 5 bases and J gave up 0 bases; unmatched junction bases: 1. The CDR3 is 14 residues long. The CDR3 DNA follows: TGTGCCAGCAGTAACAGGGGTAGCAATCAGCCCCAGCATTTT. As protein: CASSNRGSNQPQHF.

This clonotype has only a few counts. The chain joins TRBV7-2 to TRBJ2-1; 7 nucleotides agree with TRBD2. Germline CDR1 is SGHTA and CDR2 is FQGNSA. The CDR3 loop spans 15 amino acids. With V trimmed by 5 bases and J by 8 bases, 12 bases remained unmatched. In DNA, the CDR3 is TGTGCCAGCAGCCTGGGGCTAGCGGCCTTGGATGAGCAGTTCTTC. This encodes CASSLGLAALDEQFF.

The V and J genes are TRBV28 and TRBJ2-5, with D perhaps TRBD1 (5 bases). This CDR3 region has 14 residues. In germline, CDR1 is MDHEN, CDR2 SYDVKM. The ends were cut back, 2 bases at V and 11 bases at J, with 18 bases in the middle. The CDR3: CASSLKGPGESQYF. The CDR3 nucleotides are TGTGCCAGCAGTTTAAAGGGGCCCGGCGAATCACAGTACTTC.

This clonotype was detected only a few times. This chain connects TRBV20-1 to TRBJ2-7, with 7 nucleotides matching TRBD2. Germline CDR1 is DFQATT and CDR2 is SNEGSKA (reference sequence). Germline trimming cut 3 bases from V and 3 bases from J; bases unmatched to any gene: 8. The CDR3 spans 14 residues. The CDR3 protein is CSASPSGRGYEQYF. In nucleotides, the CDR3 is TGCAGTGCTAGCCCCTCGGGGAGGGGCTACGAGCAGTACTTC.

This chain connects TRBV4-2 to TRBJ1-6, with 9 bases fitting TRBD1. Germline CDR1 LGHNA, CDR2 YNFKEQ. The junction had 4 bases not matched to a gene; V was cut back by 0 bases and J by 10 bases. CDR3 length equals 15 residues. CDR3 nucleotide sequence: TGTGCCAGCAGCCAAGACGGGACAGGGCCCTCACCCCTCCACTTT. It is translated as CASSQDGTGPSPLHF.

This clonotype was observed at least ten times. This rearrangement joins TRBV24-1 to TRBJ2-3; no firm D call. The germline V gene encodes CDR1 KGHDR and CDR2 SFDVKD. V lost 3 bases and J lost 1, with 10 bases in between. The CDR3 is made up of 15 amino acids. The CDR3 nucleotides are TGTGCCACCAGTGATCCTACAGTCGGCACAGATACGCAGTATTTT. Translated: CATSDPTVGTDTQYF.

This clonotype was counted a few times. This chain joins TRBV15 and TRBJ1-2; the D is unclear. The germline V gene has CDR1 LNHNV and CDR2 YYDKDF (reference sequence). There are 14 residues in the CDR3. Trimming cost V 1 base and J 8 bases, with 14 bases left between them. CDR3 bases: TGTGCCACCAGCAGAGTCGGGGTGGGAAGCGGCTACACCTTC. It specifies CATSRVGVGSGYTF.

Ten or more counts support this clonotype. This chain uses TRBV20-1 with TRBJ2-3, with a weak D call TRBD2 (5 bases). This CDR3 contains 13 residues. V was cut by 3 bases and J by 2 bases, with 9 bases left in between. CDR1 and CDR2 (germline): DFQATT, SNEGSKA (reference sequence). The CDR3 DNA is TGCAGTGCTAGCAAGGGAGACACAGATACGCAGTATTTT. Encoded protein: CSASKGDTDTQYF.

This clonotype was detected many times. The rearrangement uses TRBV20-1 and TRBJ1-5; the D gene is possibly TRBD1 (6 bases). This CDR3 is built from 15 residues. Germline CDR1 and CDR2: DFQATT and SNEGSKA (reference sequence). Trimming took 7 bases from V and 11 from J, leaving 27 bases between them. The CDR3 loop is CSVSTGAGAPRTQHF. The CDR3 DNA sequence: TGCAGTGTCTCAACTGGGGCAGGGGCGCCCCGGACCCAGCATTTT.

The chain links TRBV5-5 to TRBJ2-7, with a possible D match to TRBD2 (6 bases). The CDR3 has 15 amino acids. V gave up 4 bases and J gave up 5 bases, with 19 bases separating them. CDR1 is SGHKS, CDR2 YYEKEE, per germline (reference sequence). The CDR3: CASSRYPGLLNEQYF. The DNA for the CDR3 is TGTGCCAGCAGCCGGTACCCGGGACTTTTGAACGAGCAGTACTTC.

The chain employs TRBV28 and TRBJ2-2; the D gene is possibly TRBD1 (6 bases). V was trimmed by 5 bases and J by 4 bases, leaving 11 bases between them. Looked up from germline, CDR1 is MDHEN and CDR2 is SYDVKM. This CDR3 has 14 amino acids. The chain's CDR3 is CASSPGVITGELFF. The CDR3 DNA is TGTGCCAGCAGTCCAGGGGTTATCACCGGGGAGCTGTTTTTT.

This clonotype was observed at least ten times. The chain combines TRBV9 with TRBJ1-2; D uncertain. V was pared by 0 bases and J by 5 bases, with 14 bases between. Germline V gene data show CDR1 as SGDLS and CDR2 as YYNGEE. CDR3 length equals 15 residues. In DNA form, the CDR3 reads TGTGCCAGCAGCGTAGAAGGGCAGCCCGGGTATGGCTACACCTTC. It is translated as CASSVEGQPGYGYTF.

This clonotype was counted only a few times. The V call is TRBV27, the J call TRBJ2-5; D not resolved. The germline V gene encodes CDR1 MNHEY and CDR2 SMNVEV (reference sequence). Trimming removed 0 bases from V and 5 bases from J, with 10 bases in between. The CDR3 contains 14 residues. In DNA, the CDR3 is TGTGCCAGCAGTTTATCCCCGAGTGGCGAGACCCAGTACTTC. Its translation is CASSLSPSGETQYF.

This chain uses TRBV19 with TRBJ1-5; 8 positions agree with TRBD1. The V segment lost 3 bases and the J segment 4 bases; nucleotides outside the gene matches: 5. Germline CDR1 is LNHDA and CDR2 is SQIVND (reference sequence). The CDR3 is made up of 15 amino acids. CDR3 sequence: CASSMGQVQNQPQHF. For the CDR3, the DNA is TGTGCCAGTAGTATGGGACAGGTCCAGAATCAGCCCCAGCATTTT. The variable domain in full, with the rest retrieved from reference TRBV19 and TRBJ1-5, is DGGITQSPKYLFRKEGQNVTLSCEQNLNHDAMYWYRQDPGQGLRLIYYSQIVNDFQKGDIAEGYSVSREKKESFPLTVTSAQKNPTAFYLCASSMGQVQNQPQHFGDGTRLSIL.

This clonotype was recorded a few times. This sequence joins TRBV11-2 and TRBJ1-5, with 9 bases lining up with TRBD1. This CDR3 comprises 15 residues. Germline trimming cut 1 base from V and 5 bases from J; bases unmatched to any gene: 3. Germline V gene data show CDR1 as SGHAT and CDR2 as FQNNGV. The CDR3 loop is CASSLGDRADQPQHF. CDR3 nucleotide sequence: TGTGCCAGCAGCTTAGGGGACAGGGCCGATCAGCCCCAGCATTTT.

This clonotype came up many times. V is TRBV5-1 and J is TRBJ2-7; 9 bases line up with TRBD1. CDR3 length equals 14 residues. The junction had 7 bases not matched to a gene; V was cut back by 3 bases and J by 6 bases. Germline-derived CDR1 and CDR2 are SGHRS and YFSETQ. The CDR3 loop reads CASSWGQGSSEQYF. The CDR3 DNA is TGCGCCAGCAGCTGGGGACAGGGTTCGAGCGAGCAGTACTTC.

This clonotype was counted at least ten times. The gene calls are TRBV7-9 and TRBJ2-7; D unclear. The ends were cut back, 0 bases at V and 5 bases at J, with 11 bases in the middle. This CDR3 is 14 amino acids long. Germline CDR1 is SEHNR and CDR2 is FQNEAQ (reference sequence). CDR3 nucleotides: TGTGCCAGCAGCTTAGCCCGGGTTGGCCACGAGCAGTACTTC. This translates into CASSLARVGHEQYF.

In its sample, this clonotype was seen many times. This chain uses TRBV27 with TRBJ1-1, with D perhaps matching TRBD1 (6 bases). Deletions cut 2 bases from V and 2 bases from J, with 15 bases between. Germline CDR1 is MNHEY and CDR2 is SMNVEV (reference sequence). CDR3 length: 16 residues. This CDR3 reads CASSLRPGTPNTEAFF. Here the CDR3 DNA reads TGTGCCAGCAGTTTACGGCCCGGGACACCCAACACTGAAGCTTTCTTT.

This chain uses TRBV28 with TRBJ2-1; the D gene is possibly TRBD1 (5 bases). Trimming removed 6 bases from V and 5 bases from J, with 17 bases in between. Per the germline V gene, CDR1 is MDHEN and CDR2 is SYDVKM. This CDR3 has 15 amino acids. This chain's CDR3 is CASRTQGSRHNEQFF. CDR3 in DNA: TGTGCCAGCAGAACTCAGGGTAGTCGGCACAATGAGCAGTTCTTC.

This clonotype was recorded at least ten times. The chain uses TRBV7-2 and TRBJ2-1, with D perhaps matching TRBD2 (5 bases). CDR1 and CDR2 from the germline V gene are SGHTA and FQGNSA. Trimming removed 5 bases at V and 4 bases at J, with 12 bases between. This CDR3 is built from 14 residues. CDR3 sequence: CASSTSGRYNEQFF. The CDR3 nucleotides are TGTGCCAGCAGCACCTCGGGGAGATACAATGAGCAGTTCTTC.

This clonotype was detected only a few times. The rearrangement links TRBV7-3 to TRBJ2-3; D is ambiguous. The CDR3 loop spans 13 amino acids. V was shortened by 6 bases and J by 9 bases, with 16 bases between the two germline ends. Germline V gives CDR1 SGHTA, CDR2 FQGTGA. This chain's CDR3 is CASSPGSGWTQYF. The CDR3 DNA reads as TGTGCCAGCAGTCCCGGGTCAGGATGGACGCAGTATTTT.

This clonotype occurred many times. The V call is TRBV6-1, the J call TRBJ2-7, with unresolved D. Trimming left V 7 bases short and J 4 bases short, with 23 bases between. Looked up from germline, CDR1 is MNHNS and CDR2 is SASEGT. This CDR3 is 16 amino acids long. CDR3 in DNA: TGTGCCAGCACCGGGCTTGGGTCGTCACACCGATACGAGCAGTACTTC. As protein: CASTGLGSSHRYEQYF.

In DNA, the CDR3 is TGTGCCAGCAGCTTGGAGGCCGCCCAATACGAGCAGTACTTC. The encoded protein is CASSLEAAQYEQYF. J is TRBJ2-7 and V is TRBV7-2; a possible D gene is TRBD2 (5 bases). The CDR3 consists of 14 residues. V lost 3 bases and J lost 4, with 13 bases in between. In germline, CDR1 is SGHTA, CDR2 FQGNSA.

This clonotype has just one count. The chain combines TRBV15 with TRBJ2-1; D is ambiguous. Trimming removed 3 bases from V and 10 bases from J, with 16 bases in between. The length of the CDR3 is 14 residues. CDR1 is LNHNV and CDR2 is YYDKDF in the germline V gene (reference sequence). CDR3 nucleotide sequence: TGTGCCACCAGCAGGGACCAAAGGGTGGACGAGCAGTTCTTC. Translating it yields CATSRDQRVDEQFF.

This clonotype appeared many times. The chain has TRBV20-1 and TRBJ2-7; D gene unclear. There are 14 residues in the CDR3. Germline assignment: CDR1 DFQATT and CDR2 SNEGSKA (reference sequence). The V end lost 6 bases, the J end lost 4 bases, and 19 bases lay between the germline ends. The CDR3, as DNA: TGCAGTGCCCCCGGTCGCTGGCCGGTTTACGAGCAGTACTTC. Its translation is CSAPGRWPVYEQYF.

This clonotype has just a few counts. The chain uses TRBV5-6 and TRBJ1-6; a possible D gene is TRBD1 (5 bases). The length of the CDR3 is 16 residues. V was trimmed by 0 bases and J by 7 bases, leaving 14 bases between them. Looked up from germline, CDR1 is SGHDT and CDR2 is YYEEEE. The CDR3 here is CASSLARDGINSPLHF. CDR3 nucleotide sequence: TGTGCCAGCAGCTTGGCTAGGGACGGAATAAATTCACCCCTCCACTTT. The full variable domain, completed using reference TRBV5-6 and TRBJ1-6, is DAGVTQSPTHLIKTRGQQVTLRCSPKSGHDTVSWYQQALGQGPQFIFQYYEEEERQRGNFPDRFSGHQFPNYSSELNVNALLLGDSALYLCASSLARDGINSPLHFGNGTRLTVT.

There are a few counts of this clonotype. V and J are TRBV7-9 and TRBJ1-1; unclear D gene. V was shortened by 5 bases and J by 3 bases, with 13 bases between the two germline ends. The germline gives CDR1 SEHNR, CDR2 FQNEAQ (reference sequence). The CDR3 has 14 amino acids. CDR3 protein: CASSAPSWDTEAFF. For the CDR3, the DNA is TGTGCCAGCAGCGCCCCGTCTTGGGACACTGAAGCTTTCTTT.